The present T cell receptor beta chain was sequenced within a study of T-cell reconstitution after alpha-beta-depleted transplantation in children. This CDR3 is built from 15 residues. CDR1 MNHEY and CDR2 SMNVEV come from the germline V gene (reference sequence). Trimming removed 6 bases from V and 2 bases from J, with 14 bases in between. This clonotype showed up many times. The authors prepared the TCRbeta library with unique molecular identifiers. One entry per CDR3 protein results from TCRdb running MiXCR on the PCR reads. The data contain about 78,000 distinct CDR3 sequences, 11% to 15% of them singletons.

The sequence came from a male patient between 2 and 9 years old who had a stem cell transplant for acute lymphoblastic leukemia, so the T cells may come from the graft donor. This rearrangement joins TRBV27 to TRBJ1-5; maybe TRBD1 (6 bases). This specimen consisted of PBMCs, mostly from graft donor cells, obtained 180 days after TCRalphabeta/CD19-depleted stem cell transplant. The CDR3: CASRPLGQRNQPQHF. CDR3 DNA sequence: TGTGCCAGCAGACCCCTAGGACAGCGCAATCAGCCCCAGCATTTT.